This record looks at one T cell receptor (beta chain) sequence and its context. This record comes from a study of CD8+CD57+ T cells in acquired aplastic anemia. CDR3 and TCR beta VDJ profiling relied on a genomic DNA template. TCRdb re-derived calls from the reads in MiXCR, one entry per CDR3 protein. The repertoire has about 130,000 distinct CDR3 sequences, 48% of them found once; the top ten carry around 2.5%. This sequence originates from a human donor in good health, serving as a control. What was sequenced was sorted CD4+, CD8+, or CD8+CD57+ T cells (not recorded which) from PBMCs.

In DNA, the CDR3 is TGTGCCACCAGCAGCGGACTAGCGGGAGGTGCGGGGGAGCAGTACTTC. It is translated as CATSSGLAGGAGEQYF. The chain is built from TRBV15 and TRBJ2-7; the match to TRBD2 covers 14 bases. The V gene's germline CDR1 is LNHNV and CDR2 YYDKDF (reference sequence). The ends lost 3 bases at V and 7 bases at J; junction bases unmatched: 8. The CDR3 loop spans 16 amino acids.